Below are 17 T cell receptor beta chains sequenced from a single sample in a study of PD-1 blockade in classical Hodgkin lymphoma. The data were produced by immunoSEQ multiplex PCR, yet TCRdb's version contains in-frame clones alone and is incomplete. This sample has 20,000 to 25,000 clones, with roughly two thirds found just once. Relapses following autologous stem cell transplantation were seen in all patients, with brentuximab vedotin exposure varying. Sequencing used peripheral blood mononuclear cells (PBMCs), obtained at baseline. The receptor source for this set is a human donor with classical Hodgkin lymphoma.

This rearrangement joins TRBV2 to TRBJ2-5; D unresolved. From germline, CDR1 is SNHLY and CDR2 FYNNEI. CDR3 length: 13 amino acids. Trimming cost V 4 bases and J 4 bases, with 10 bases left between them. CDR3 region: CASSVAVRETQYF. CDR3 nucleotide sequence: TGTGCCAGCAGTGTGGCCGTGCGAGAGACCCAGTACTTC.

In its sample, this clone was seen a few times. This chain joins TRBV10-3 and TRBJ2-7, with D possibly matching TRBD2 (5 bases). Per germline, CDR1 ENHRY and CDR2 SYGVKD. V gave up 7 bases and J gave up 0 bases, with 13 bases separating them. The CDR3 has 14 residues. Here the CDR3 reads CAIMQDWSSYEQYF. CDR3 in DNA: TGTGCCATCATGCAGGACTGGAGCTCCTACGAGCAGTACTTC.

The CDR3 spells CASSIGWEQPQHF. The CDR3 region has the DNA TGTGCCAGTAGTATAGGATGGGAACAGCCCCAGCATTTT. The chain joins TRBV19 to TRBJ1-5; D gene ambiguous. The CDR3 runs 13 residues. V was clipped by 1 base and J by 7 bases, with 8 bases between them. Germline-derived CDR1 and CDR2 are LNHDA and SQIVND (reference sequence).

The chain uses TRBV5-4 and TRBJ1-2; 8 positions agree with TRBD1. With 4 bases clipped from V and 4 bases from J, the junction kept 9 bases outside the gene matches. CDR1 is SGHNT, CDR2 YYREEE, per germline (reference sequence). This CDR3 is 15 amino acids long. The CDR3 coding sequence is TGTGCCAGCAGCCCCGGACAGGGCTTCTCCTATGGCTACACCTTC. Protein sequence: CASSPGQGFSYGYTF.

The chain recombines TRBV7-2 with TRBJ2-1; 15 nucleotides match TRBD2. J lost 7 bases, V lost 1 base, and 11 bases had no gene match. CDR3 length: 19 residues. CDR1 SGHTA and CDR2 FQGNSA come from the germline V gene. The CDR3 loop is CASSLGYPGLAGGPNEQFF. In DNA form, the CDR3 reads TGTGCCAGCAGCTTAGGTTACCCCGGACTAGCGGGGGGGCCGAATGAGCAGTTCTTC.

By share of the sample, this clone is medium-sized. V usage is TRBV28 and J usage is TRBJ2-2; TRBD1 might be the D (6 bases). V lost 4 bases and J 3 bases, leaving 9 bases between the germline ends. The CDR3 is made up of 14 amino acids. Germline values: CDR1 MDHEN, CDR2 SYDVKM. The CDR3 here is CASSSTGYTGELFF. DNA of the CDR3: TGTGCCAGCAGTTCTACAGGGTACACCGGGGAGCTGTTTTTT. Filled out from reference TRBV28 and TRBJ2-2, the complete variable domain reads DVKVTQSSRYLVKRTGEKVFLECVQDMDHENMFWYRQDPGLGLRLIYFSYDVKMKEKGDIPEGYSVSREKKERFSLILESASTNQTSMYLCASSSTGYTGELFFGEGSRLTVL.

The chain recombines TRBV4-1 with TRBJ2-2; D remains ambiguous. The CDR3 sequence is 14 residues long. The V end lost 5 bases, the J end lost 1 base, and 8 bases lay between the germline ends. Germline assignment: CDR1 MGHRA and CDR2 YSYEKL. This CDR3 is CASSLRQNTGELFF. CDR3 nucleotides: TGCGCCAGCAGCTTAAGACAGAACACCGGGGAGCTGTTTTTT.

The chain employs TRBV7-8 and TRBJ1-1; the D is unclear. Trimming pared 1 base from V and 5 bases from J, leaving 14 bases between. Germline lookup yields CDR1 SGHVS and CDR2 FQNEAQ. The CDR3 runs to 15 residues. CDR3 residues: CASSLENPVRTEAFF. DNA of the CDR3: TGTGCCAGCAGCTTAGAAAACCCTGTGAGGACTGAAGCTTTCTTT.

The gene calls are TRBV19 and TRBJ1-5, with D hard to call. The CDR3 consists of 13 residues. CDR1 is LNHDA, CDR2 SQIVND, per germline (reference sequence). The ends were cut back, 4 bases at V and 9 bases at J, with 13 bases in the middle. Written as DNA, the CDR3 is TGTGCCAGTAGTAGAGCGCCGGGGAGGCCCCAGCATTTT. Translation gives CASSRAPGRPQHF.

This clone is labeled medium-sized. This chain joins TRBV7-9 and TRBJ1-2; D gene unclear. Trimming took off 5 bases at V and 5 bases at J, with 15 bases between the two ends. This CDR3 is 14 amino acids long. Germline CDR1 is SEHNR and CDR2 is FQNEAQ (reference sequence). The CDR3 spells CASSPIRTDYGYTF. CDR3 DNA sequence: TGTGCCAGCAGCCCAATCAGGACGGATTATGGCTACACCTTC.

The V call is TRBV27, the J call TRBJ1-2, with 9 nucleotides matching TRBD1. CDR3 length equals 15 residues. The junction had 8 bases not matched to a gene; V was cut back by 5 bases and J by 4 bases. CDR1 is MNHEY and CDR2 is SMNVEV in the germline V gene (reference sequence). The CDR3 coding sequence is TGTGCCAGCAGTCGCACAGGGGGCAGGGGCTATGGCTACACCTTC. The encoded protein is CASSRTGGRGYGYTF.

The chain couples TRBV29-1 to TRBJ1-1; D uncertain. This CDR3 comprises 13 residues. The V end lost 5 bases, the J end lost 6 bases, and 16 bases lay between the germline ends. Germline lookup yields CDR1 SQVTM and CDR2 ANQGSEA. The CDR3 region is CSVSVGRAAEAFF. The CDR3 coding sequence is TGCAGCGTTTCGGTCGGACGGGCGGCTGAAGCTTTCTTT.

This sequence joins TRBV5-4 and TRBJ2-5; D remains unclear. CDR3 length equals 13 residues. The V end was cut by 2 bases, the J end by 5 bases, with 10 bases between. CDR1 SGHNT and CDR2 YYREEE come from the germline V gene (reference sequence). CDR3 loop: CASSFGVGETQYF. CDR3 nucleotides: TGTGCCAGCAGCTTTGGGGTTGGCGAGACCCAGTACTTC.

This clone appeared a few times. The rearrangement joins TRBV29-1 to TRBJ2-7; 7 nucleotides align to TRBD2. Trimming at V came to 2 bases and at J to 1 base, leaving 8 bases not matched to a gene. The CDR3 loop spans 15 amino acids. Germline V gene lookup returns CDR1 SQVTM and CDR2 ANQGSEA. The CDR3 coding sequence is TGCAGCGTTGAAAGCTCCGCGGGGGTGTCCTACGAGCAGTACTTC. Translation: CSVESSAGVSYEQYF.

This chain links TRBV7-9 with TRBJ1-1; the D is unclear. Germline CDR1 reads SEHNR; CDR2 reads FQNEAQ (reference sequence). The CDR3 is 13 amino acids. V was pared by 8 bases and J by 0 bases, with 10 bases between. CDR3 in DNA: TGTGCCAGCGACGTGAACTTGAACACTGAAGCTTTCTTT. It encodes CASDVNLNTEAFF.

The rearrangement joins TRBV27 to TRBJ2-1, with 11 bases lining up with TRBD2. There are 17 residues in the CDR3. Germline V CDR1 and CDR2: MNHEY, SMNVEV (reference sequence). V lost 5 bases, J lost 10 bases, and 16 bases stayed unmatched. For the CDR3, the DNA is TGTGCCAGCAGTCGGGGACAACATAGCGGGGGGGCCATCGAGCAGTTCTTC. Translation: CASSRGQHSGGAIEQFF.

The rearrangement joins TRBV6-6 to TRBJ1-2; D gene ambiguous. The CDR3 covers 15 residues. Trimming stripped 5 bases from V and 3 bases from J, with 16 bases between. CDR1 MNHNY and CDR2 SVGAGI come from the germline V gene (reference sequence). DNA for the CDR3: TGTGCCAGCAGTGCGGGGAATTCTCCCTACTATGGCTACACCTTC. Protein: CASSAGNSPYYGYTF.